The present T cell receptor (beta chain) was sequenced within a study of radiotherapy plus CTLA-4 blockade in lung cancer. Study-level background: Objective responses were documented in 15% to 20% of patients, with disease control in roughly 33%. Overall study results and limits: Early blood T cell clone dynamics, with interferon-beta, were reported to best predict response. Expansion in blood of tumor-derived TCR clones was seen after radiotherapy plus ipilimumab.

Concerning this clone itself: The antigen is not known.

From germline, CDR1 is MGHRA and CDR2 YSYEKL. This CDR3 is 15 amino acids long. Trimming removed 1 base from V and 9 bases from J; junction bases left unmatched: 7. Generated by immunoSEQ multiplex PCR, the TCRdb table keeps only in-frame clones and is missing some. The sample consists of about 43,000 clones, roughly 67% of them appearing once. This TCR was recovered from a human donor with non-small cell lung cancer who had a partial response to radiotherapy plus ipilimumab. The chain carries TRBV4-1 and TRBJ2-2, with 8 positions matching TRBD1. Sample: peripheral blood, taken from a patient treated with radiotherapy plus ipilimumab. The CDR3 DNA follows: TGCGCCAGCAGCCAAGCGGACAGGGCTTCTCGGGAGCTGTTTTTT. Translated: CASSQADRASRELFF.